The sequence of this TCR beta chain was determined in a study of graft-versus-host responses after intestinal transplantation. Background on the study: Transplants given to recipients were multivisceral, liver-intestinal, or isolated intestinal.

TCRdb's table, derived via immunoSEQ multiplex PCR, lists solely in-frame clones and lacks some. In the table there are 50,000 to 80,000 clones, around nine tenths of which are singletons. The study's findings and limits: In recipient marrow, GvH clones were found, and some appeared first in ileum or blood.

The ends were cut back, 1 base at V and 0 bases at J, with 16 bases in the middle. Germline V gene data show CDR1 as LGHNA and CDR2 as YNFKEQ. This CDR3 is 18 amino acids long. Only one count was recorded for this clone. Its antigen is unidentified. The sample here was unstimulated CD8+ T cells sorted from spleen or lymph node cells, taken before transplant. The source of this sequence is a human donor who was the organ donor for an intestinal transplant. This chain connects TRBV4-2 to TRBJ2-1, with D tentatively TRBD2 (6 bases). The CDR3 spells CASSQALWSGVSYNEQFF. The DNA for the CDR3 is TGTGCCAGCAGCCAAGCCCTCTGGTCGGGGGTCTCCTACAATGAGCAGTTCTTC.